This entry is about one TCR beta chain. Its target is not known. TCRdb's table, derived via immunoSEQ multiplex PCR, lists solely in-frame clones and lacks some. The top ten hold almost 3% of the sample, which has around 150,000 clones, 85% to 90% seen once. The data originate from a study of cytomegalovirus exposure and HLA in healthy donors. Germline V lookup: CDR1 LNHDA, CDR2 SQIVND (reference sequence). V lost 7 bases to trimming and J lost 7 bases; unmatched junction nucleotides: 6. The CDR3 has 13 amino acids. Overall study findings and caveats: Subsequent analysis revealed that first-cohort TCR clusters tended to co-occur in the roughly 120 validation repertoires. Altogether, around 160 TCR beta chains were recorded as cytomegalovirus-associated.

This sequence joins TRBV19 and TRBJ1-5; 8 nucleotides line up with TRBD1. The source material was PBMCs. This receptor was obtained from a man younger than 35 in good health and CMV-seronegative. For the CDR3, the DNA is TGTGCCAGTAAGGACAGGGACGGGCAGCCCCAGCATTTT. It codes for CASKDRDGQPQHF.